This record concerns one TCR beta chain sequence. Its antigen remains unidentified. Vbeta (60) and Jbeta (13) primers were used in the PCR. TCRdb's table, derived via immunoSEQ multiplex PCR, lists solely in-frame clones and lacks some. The sample lists 70,000 to 100,000 clones, roughly 69% occurring once. This sample is drawn from a study of cytomegalovirus exposure and HLA in healthy donors. Regarding the study as a whole: The only immune exposure information that was available was CMV serostatus. HLA alleles showed associations with approximately 15,000 TCR beta sequences in a later analysis, at a 0.05 false discovery rate.

The germline V and J ends were trimmed by 7 bases and 3 bases, with 18 bases remaining between them. The CDR3 runs to 15 residues. Germline lookup yields CDR1 SNHLY and CDR2 FYNNEI. Sequencing used PBMCs. The chain combines TRBV2 with TRBJ1-1; no definite D call. The sequence was obtained from a middle-aged man in good health and CMV-seronegative. Written as DNA, the CDR3 is TGTGCCAGCACCTTTGGCAGGACTCTCGACACTGAAGCTTTCTTT. Protein sequence: CASTFGRTLDTEAFF.